The next 22 T cell receptor beta chains were all read from a single sample in a study of blood T cells in healthy people across ages (dated by TCRdb to the mid-2010s). Libraries were built with 5' RACE. TCRdb records Illumina HiSeq 2500 as the sequencer. A second PCR of about 7 to 12 cycles was run with a J-beta primer mix and a sample-barcoded 5' primer. TCRdb reprocessed the public reads (quality trimming at Q25 with fastp, clone calling with MiXCR) and kept in-frame beta chains. Under each unique CDR3 protein, matching rows form one entry showing the most common genes and DNA. This sample has hundreds of thousands of distinct CDR3 sequences in its table, and 25% to 30% of those were observed once. Approximately 15% of the sample is in the top ten clones. The specimen sequenced was blood. The source is a woman over 75 in good health.

This clonotype occurred many times. The J gene is TRBJ2-2, the V gene TRBV7-2, with D tentatively TRBD1 or TRBD2 (5 bases each). This CDR3 has 14 residues. Germline assignment: CDR1 SGHTA and CDR2 FQGNSA. Trimming shortened V by 2 bases and J by 4 bases, and 8 bases separated the two germline ends. CDR3 region: CASSLNGGTGELFF. Here the CDR3 DNA reads TGTGCCAGCAGCTTAAATGGGGGCACCGGGGAGCTGTTTTTT. The full variable domain, with the rest looked up from reference TRBV7-2 and TRBJ2-2, is GAGVSQSPSNKVTEKGKDVELRCDPISGHTALYWYRQSLGQGLEFLIYFQGNSAPDKSGLPSDRFSAERTGGSVSTLTIQRTQQEDSAVYLCASSLNGGTGELFFGEGSRLTVL.

This clonotype has more than one count but fewer than ten. The chain employs TRBV3-1 and TRBJ1-5; 10 nucleotides match TRBD1. J gave up 11 bases and V 3 bases, and 7 bases lay outside the gene matches. Germline V CDR1 and CDR2: LGHDT, YNNKEL (reference sequence). The CDR3 totals 14 residues. CDR3 bases: TGTGCCAGCAGCCAGGGACAGGGGCACGTGACCCAGCATTTT. Translating it yields CASSQGQGHVTQHF.

This clonotype was detected ten times or more. The chain employs TRBV12-3 or TRBV12-4 and TRBJ1-2; 9 bases are a match to TRBD1. The V segment lost 2 bases and the J segment 7 bases; nucleotides outside the gene matches: 5. The CDR3 spans 14 residues. CDR3 in amino acids: CASSLHRGRVGYTF. CDR3 in DNA: TGTGCCAGCAGTTTACACAGGGGGCGGGTTGGCTACACCTTC.

A word on this clonotype: The missing conserved phenylalanine or tryptophan at the end of this CDR3 makes a read error likely. The chain recombines TRBV20-1 with TRBJ2-5, with unresolved D. The germline V and J ends were trimmed by 7 bases and 5 bases, with 8 bases remaining between them. CDR3 size: 10 residues. The germline gives CDR1 DFQATT, CDR2 SNEGSKA (reference sequence). As DNA, the CDR3 is TGCAGTGGCGGATGGGAGACCCAGTACGTC. Amino acids: CSGGWETQYV.

This clonotype was detected only a few times. The chain employs TRBV7-9 and TRBJ2-7, with D hard to call. Looked up from germline, CDR1 is SEHNR and CDR2 is FQNEAQ (reference sequence). The CDR3 spans 14 residues. Trimming pared 2 bases from V and 2 bases from J, leaving 10 bases between. Here the CDR3 reads CASSLPETPYEQYF. CDR3 nucleotide sequence: TGTGCCAGCAGCTTACCGGAAACCCCCTACGAGCAGTACTTC.

About this clonotype: A read error is possible here, since a much larger clone lies one base away. The gene calls are TRBV12-3 or TRBV12-4 and TRBJ2-2, with a tentative D call TRBD1 (6 bases). The CDR3 length is 13 residues. As DNA, the CDR3 is TGTGCCAGCAGTCAGGGGAACACCGGGGAGCGGTTTTTT. It yields the protein CASSQGNTGERFF.

This clonotype came up once. A much larger clone lies a single base off, so this may be a read error. This chain links TRBV7-2 with TRBJ1-6; D not resolved. CDR3 length: 14 residues. The germline V gene encodes CDR1 SGHTA and CDR2 FQGNSA. Here the CDR3 reads CASGFGVFNSPLHF. In DNA, the CDR3 is TGTGCCAGCGGCTTCGGGGTTTTCAATTCACCCCTCCACTTT.

This clonotype showed up many times. The chain couples TRBV6-2 or TRBV6-3 to TRBJ1-2; D is possibly TRBD1 (6 bases). V lost 2 bases, J lost 8 bases, and 15 bases lay in between. CDR1 is MNHEY and CDR2 is SVGEGT in the germline V gene. The CDR3 has 14 amino acids. CDR3 coding DNA: TGTGCCAGCAGTTACGGAACAGGGATTGGCGGCTACACCTTC. Translation gives CASSYGTGIGGYTF.

V gene TRBV21-1 combines with J gene TRBJ1-1; the table assigns TRBD1, which was not confirmed against the DNA. TRBV21-1 is recorded as a pseudogene. This CDR3 region has 15 residues. The CDR3 protein is CASSKGQAPSTEAFF. The CDR3 bases are TGTGCCAGCAGCAAAGGGCAGGCCCCGAGCACTGAAGCTTTCTTT.

This clonotype has only a few counts. The J gene is TRBJ1-1, the V gene TRBV4-3; D not resolved. Germline loops: CDR1 LGHNA, CDR2 YSLEER. The CDR3 consists of 13 residues. Trimming removed 5 bases from V and 2 bases from J, with 9 bases in between. The CDR3 loop is CASSLQINTEAFF. CDR3 nucleotide sequence: TGCGCCAGCAGCTTACAGATTAACACTGAAGCTTTCTTT.

This clonotype appeared a few times. The chain has TRBV7-9 and TRBJ2-2; a weak D match, TRBD1 (5 bases). CDR1 and CDR2 (germline): SEHNR, FQNEAQ (reference sequence). Trimming left V 0 bases short and J 1 base short, with 9 bases between. The CDR3 loop spans 16 amino acids. This CDR3 reads CASSLALGQNTGELFF. The DNA of the CDR3 is TGTGCCAGCAGCTTAGCCTTAGGACAGAACACCGGGGAGCTGTTTTTT.

Only a few counts were recorded for this clonotype. This may be a read error: a much more frequent sequence differs by one nucleotide. The chain links TRBV6-1 to TRBJ2-7, with D unresolved. The end of the DNA aligns better with TRBJ2-5, so the J call may be wrong. CDR1 is MNHNS, CDR2 SASEGT, per germline. This CDR3 spans 13 amino acids. The CDR3, as DNA: TGTACCAGCAGTGATGGGCTAATTGGGACCCAGTACTTC. Protein: CTSSDGLIGTQYF.

This clonotype was picked up many times. This chain uses TRBV24-1 with TRBJ2-6; D uncertain. The germline V gene has CDR1 KGHDR and CDR2 SFDVKD. The CDR3 is made up of 15 amino acids. V gave up 5 bases and J gave up 0 bases, with 7 bases separating them. The CDR3 DNA reads TGTGCCACCAGTGGTACAGTCTCTGGGGCCAACGTCCTGACTTTC. Its protein product is CATSGTVSGANVLTF.

The chain recombines TRBV7-8 with TRBJ1-1, with a weak D call TRBD1 (5 bases). The V gene lost 5 bases and the J gene lost 3 bases, with 13 bases spanning the gap. The CDR3 covers 14 residues. The germline gives CDR1 SGHVS, CDR2 FQNEAQ. For the CDR3, the DNA is TGTGCCAGCAGCGGAATTGACAGCTACACTGAAGCTTTCTTT. Protein sequence: CASSGIDSYTEAFF.

The chain uses TRBV5-1 and TRBJ1-5, with D maybe TRBD1 (5 bases). There are 16 residues in the CDR3. The V end lost 4 bases, the J end lost 2 bases, and 16 bases lay between the germline ends. The germline V gene encodes CDR1 SGHRS and CDR2 YFSETQ. DNA for the CDR3: TGCGCCAGCAGCCCCCTCGGGGGTTCTGGCAATCAGCCCCAGCATTTT. This encodes CASSPLGGSGNQPQHF.

This clonotype was observed at least ten times. The chain's CDR3 is CASSVDSEYEQYF. CDR3 in DNA: TGTGCCAGCAGCGTAGATTCGGAGTACGAGCAGTACTTC. The chain uses TRBV9 and TRBJ2-7; D is unclear. This CDR3 spans 13 amino acids. Germline values: CDR1 SGDLS, CDR2 YYNGEE. Trimming removed 0 bases at V and 4 bases at J, with 8 bases between.

This clonotype was seen a handful of times. V gene TRBV6-2 or TRBV6-3 combines with J gene TRBJ1-5; 7 bases fit TRBD1. CDR1 and CDR2 from the germline V gene are MNHEY and SVGEGT. J gave up 5 bases and V 8 bases, and 12 bases lay outside the gene matches. This CDR3 is 15 amino acids long. DNA for the CDR3: TGTGCCAGCTGGCCGTTACAGGGGATTGATCAGCCCCAGCATTTT. Its translation is CASWPLQGIDQPQHF.

This clonotype was counted many times. The chain combines TRBV6-1 with TRBJ2-5, with 7 positions matching TRBD1. The CDR3 totals 16 residues. CDR1 and CDR2 from the germline V gene are MNHNS and SASEGT. V lost 3 bases to trimming and J lost 2 bases; unmatched junction nucleotides: 9. CDR3 sequence: CASSEGLRQGQETQYF. CDR3 in DNA: TGTGCCAGCAGTGAGGGGTTACGACAGGGACAAGAGACCCAGTACTTC.

This chain connects TRBV20-1 to TRBJ1-6; D ambiguous. This CDR3 is 16 amino acids long. Trimming took off 5 bases at V and 0 bases at J, with 14 bases between the two ends. The germline V gene encodes CDR1 DFQATT and CDR2 SNEGSKA (reference sequence). CDR3 sequence (DNA): TGCAGTGCTTCGGACGGCCCTCGCTCCTATAATTCACCCCTCCACTTT. Its translation: CSASDGPRSYNSPLHF.

In the case of this clonotype: Possible read error: a much larger clone is one base away. The chain combines TRBV7-2 with TRBJ1-4; a possible D gene is TRBD1 (6 bases). The CDR3 runs to 15 residues. Germline V CDR1 and CDR2: SGHTA, FQGNSA. The CDR3 DNA sequence: TGTGCCAGCAGCCCACGGACAGCAACTAGTGAAAAACTGTTTTTT. This encodes CASSPRTATSEKLFF. Based on the CDR3 plus reference TRBV7-2 and TRBJ1-4, the full variable domain is GAGVSQSPSNKVTEKGKDVELRCDPISGHTALYWYRQSLGQGLEFLIYFQGNSAPDKSGLPSDRFSAERTGGSVSTLTIQRTQQEDSAVYLCASSPRTATSEKLFFGSGTQLSVL.

V gene TRBV18 combines with J gene TRBJ2-5; 8 bases fit TRBD1. Germline CDR1 is KGHSH and CDR2 is LQKENI. The CDR3 consists of 15 residues. The V gene end was trimmed by 5 bases and the J gene end by 2 bases; junction bases not matched to a gene: 7. The CDR3 nucleotides are TGTGCCAGCTCAGGACGGACAGGGACGCAAGAGACCCAGTACTTC. This sequence encodes CASSGRTGTQETQYF.

Concerning this clonotype itself: One junction end does not reproduce the germline sequence, and a read error may be involved. The CDR3 DNA sequence: TGTGCCAGCAGGTTAGGTGGGGGAGGAACTGAAGCTTTCTTT. This encodes CASRLGGGGTEAFF. The chain is built from TRBV12-3 or TRBV12-4 and TRBJ1-1; D may be TRBD1 (5 bases). The CDR3 is 14 residues long.